Shown below are 26 T cell receptor beta chains from a single sample sequenced in a study of early T cells in non-severe SARS-CoV-2 infection. One entry per CDR3 protein, called by TCRdb with MiXCR from the 5' RACE reads. The sample yields around 58,000 distinct CDR3 sequences, roughly an eighth seen once. Material for sequencing was whole blood. The receptors shown here come from an adult who was a healthcare worker with PCR-confirmed SARS-CoV-2 infection or an uninfected control (not recorded which).

In this sample, this clonotype turned up many times. The rearrangement uses TRBV18 and TRBJ2-7; weak D call: TRBD1 (5 bases). There are 14 residues in the CDR3. The germline CDR1 and CDR2 sequences are KGHSH and LQKENI. With 3 bases removed from V and 6 bases from J, the gap between germline ends came to 15 bases. CDR3 in DNA: TGTGCCAGCTCACCTGCTCAGGGCCACTCCGAGCAGTACTTC. It encodes CASSPAQGHSEQYF.

This clonotype was seen a handful of times. The J gene is TRBJ2-1, the V gene TRBV7-9; possibly TRBD2 for D (6 bases). CDR1 is SEHNR and CDR2 is FQNEAQ in the germline V gene (reference sequence). V shed 7 bases and J shed 6 bases, with 13 bases lying between them. CDR3 size: 13 residues. CDR3 nucleotide sequence: TGTGCCAGCACCGGACCCGGGGGCAATGAGCAGTTCTTC. It is translated as CASTGPGGNEQFF.

The rearrangement links TRBV5-4 to TRBJ2-1; 10 positions match TRBD2. The germline gives CDR1 SGHNT, CDR2 YYREEE (reference sequence). The length of the CDR3 is 17 residues. The V gene end was trimmed by 0 bases and the J gene end by 8 bases; junction bases not matched to a gene: 11. CDR3 amino acids: CASSLDLLAGSRDEQFF. The CDR3 DNA reads as TGTGCCAGCAGCTTGGACCTACTAGCGGGAAGTCGCGATGAGCAGTTCTTC.

This clonotype was observed many times. V usage is TRBV4-2 and J usage is TRBJ2-5; 7 positions match TRBD1. V trimming: 1 base; J trimming: 3 bases; junction bases outside the gene matches: 5. The CDR3 length is 15 residues. Germline-derived CDR1 and CDR2 are LGHNA and YNFKEQ. The CDR3 bases are TGTGCCAGCAGCCAAGCGGACAGGACGGAAGAGACCCAGTACTTC. Protein sequence: CASSQADRTEETQYF.

This clonotype was recorded at least ten times. This sequence joins TRBV27 and TRBJ2-7; 7 positions match TRBD1. V lost 4 bases and J lost 2; bases outside the gene matches: 5. The CDR3 loop spans 14 amino acids. Germline V gives CDR1 MNHEY, CDR2 SMNVEV (reference sequence). CDR3 loop: CASSSGTAAYEQYF. In DNA form, the CDR3 reads TGTGCCAGCAGTTCCGGGACAGCGGCCTACGAGCAGTACTTC.

V and J are TRBV20-1 and TRBJ1-5; possible D gene TRBD1, 5 bases. The germline gives CDR1 DFQATT, CDR2 SNEGSKA (reference sequence). Trimming took 4 bases from V and 6 from J, leaving 13 bases between them. The CDR3 runs to 13 residues. The CDR3 protein is CSATDGGGQPQHF. The CDR3 coding sequence is TGCAGTGCTACAGACGGGGGAGGTCAGCCCCAGCATTTT.

This clonotype was detected many times. The V call is TRBV4-1, the J call TRBJ2-3; D not certain. The CDR3 extends over 15 amino acids. The germline gives CDR1 MGHRA, CDR2 YSYEKL. V lost 0 bases, J lost 0 bases, and 7 bases lay in between. The CDR3 protein is CASSQEISSTDTQYF. The CDR3 region has the DNA TGCGCCAGCAGCCAAGAAATTAGTAGCACAGATACGCAGTATTTT.

This clonotype was counted a few times. The chain has TRBV11-3 and TRBJ2-1; TRBD1 or TRBD2 may be the D gene (5 bases each). The CDR3 contains 15 residues. Germline values: CDR1 SGHNT, CDR2 YENEEA. V was pared by 3 bases and J by 8 bases, with 17 bases between. The CDR3 nucleotides are TGTGCCAGCAGCTTTATCAGGGACCCCTTGGATGAGCAGTTCTTC. This encodes CASSFIRDPLDEQFF.

There are many counts of this clonotype. This chain links TRBV29-1 with TRBJ2-5; 7 nucleotides agree with TRBD1. Germline loops: CDR1 SQVTM, CDR2 ANQGSEA. The trim removed 6 bases at V and 5 bases at J, leaving 12 bases unmatched. CDR3 size: 14 residues. The CDR3 is CSVAPGQPTETQYF. The CDR3 DNA follows: TGCAGCGTCGCCCCGGGACAGCCGACGGAGACCCAGTACTTC.

The chain combines TRBV6-2 or TRBV6-3 with TRBJ2-7; D may be TRBD2 (5 bases). Germline CDR1 reads MNHEY; CDR2 reads SVGEGT. Trimming pared 7 bases from V and 5 bases from J, leaving 18 bases between. The CDR3 covers 14 residues. CDR3 residues: CASTSPEGRHEQYF. The CDR3 bases are TGTGCCAGCACCTCACCAGAGGGTCGGCACGAGCAGTACTTC.

The chain's CDR3 is CASSLWRGDPYEQYF. The CDR3 DNA reads TGTGCCAGCAGTTTGTGGCGGGGGGACCCCTACGAGCAGTACTTC. V and J are TRBV28 and TRBJ2-7; the match to TRBD2 covers 8 bases. After removal of 3 bases from V and 2 bases from J, the junction contained 6 bases not matched to a gene. Germline V gene data show CDR1 as MDHEN and CDR2 as SYDVKM. This CDR3 comprises 15 residues.

This clonotype was found many times. This chain links TRBV12-3 or TRBV12-4 with TRBJ1-2; TRBD1 matches at 7 bases. Trimming at V came to 4 bases and at J to 8 bases, leaving 7 bases not matched to a gene. The CDR3 runs to 13 residues. The CDR3 spells CASSSTGAYGYTF. CDR3 sequence (DNA): TGTGCCAGCAGTTCCACAGGGGCCTACGGCTACACCTTC.

The chain links TRBV19 to TRBJ1-1; 7 positions match TRBD1. V gave up 4 bases and J gave up 2 bases; unmatched junction bases: 10. The germline CDR1 and CDR2 sequences are LNHDA and SQIVND (reference sequence). The CDR3 loop spans 16 amino acids. CDR3 sequence (DNA): TGTGCCAGTAGTAAGGCCCTTGGAGGGGGCAACACTGAAGCTTTCTTT. Translating gives CASSKALGGGNTEAFF.

This clonotype occurred many times. The rearrangement uses TRBV19 and TRBJ2-7; D might be TRBD1 (6 bases). Deletions cut 10 bases from V and 0 bases from J, with 13 bases between. Germline CDR1 and CDR2: LNHDA and SQIVND (reference sequence). The CDR3 contains 13 residues. The CDR3 protein is CATQRDNSYEQYF. The CDR3 DNA sequence: TGTGCCACCCAAAGGGACAACTCCTACGAGCAGTACTTC.

The table lists this clonotype with many counts. The V gene is TRBV6-5, the J gene TRBJ1-3; D remains ambiguous. Trimming removed 6 bases from V and 0 bases from J, with 12 bases in between. This CDR3 is built from 15 residues. The germline V gene has CDR1 MNHEY and CDR2 SVGAGI. The DNA of the CDR3 is TGTGCCAGCAGGTTTGACTCCCGCTCTGGAAACACCATATATTTT. It translates to CASRFDSRSGNTIYF.

This chain links TRBV6-6 with TRBJ1-2, with D possibly matching TRBD1 (6 bases). Germline V lookup: CDR1 MNHNY, CDR2 SVGAGI (reference sequence). The CDR3 runs 12 residues. The ends were cut back, 7 bases at V and 10 bases at J, with 16 bases in the middle. The DNA of the CDR3 is TGTGCCAGCATGGCAGGGGAATCGGTCTACACCTTC. Translated: CASMAGESVYTF.

In this sample, this clonotype turned up many times. The V and J genes are TRBV2 and TRBJ1-1; 10 bases agree with TRBD1. CDR3 length: 15 amino acids. Trimming cost V 6 bases and J 3 bases; bases outside gene matches: 7. Germline V gives CDR1 SNHLY, CDR2 FYNNEI. Here the CDR3 reads CASRMGQGMYTEAFF. The CDR3 DNA follows: TGTGCCAGCAGGATGGGACAGGGGATGTACACTGAAGCTTTCTTT.

The chain joins TRBV7-9 to TRBJ2-5, with D hard to call. Trimming removed 1 base from V and 0 bases from J, with 9 bases in between. Germline lookup yields CDR1 SEHNR and CDR2 FQNEAQ (reference sequence). CDR3 size: 15 residues. The DNA of the CDR3 is TGTGCCAGCAGCTTAGTGCCACTGTACCAAGAGACCCAGTACTTC. Its translation is CASSLVPLYQETQYF.

The J gene is TRBJ2-1, the V gene TRBV5-1; 15 nucleotides agree with TRBD2. The CDR3 runs to 15 residues. CDR1 is SGHRS and CDR2 is YFSETQ in the germline V gene. V lost 4 bases and J lost 6; bases outside the gene matches: 2. The CDR3 loop reads CASSPGLAGGNEQFF. Written as DNA, the CDR3 is TGCGCCAGCAGCCCGGGACTAGCGGGGGGCAATGAGCAGTTCTTC.

The chain carries TRBV20-1 and TRBJ2-7; D remains unclear. This CDR3 has 11 residues. Germline CDR1 reads DFQATT; CDR2 reads SNEGSKA (reference sequence). V was cut by 6 bases and J by 4 bases, with 10 bases left in between. The CDR3: CSASTAYEQYF. DNA of the CDR3: TGCAGTGCAAGTACAGCGTACGAGCAGTACTTC.

This clonotype was seen a handful of times. J is TRBJ2-2 and V is TRBV4-2; perhaps TRBD1 as D (5 bases). Germline V lookup: CDR1 LGHNA, CDR2 YNFKEQ. The CDR3 has 17 residues. V gave up 3 bases and J gave up 7 bases, with 21 bases separating them. The CDR3 spells CASSHPRNSGPSGELFF. As DNA, the CDR3 is TGTGCCAGCAGCCATCCCCGGAATTCAGGGCCTAGCGGGGAGCTGTTTTTT.

This clonotype was recorded many times. The chain carries TRBV5-1 and TRBJ2-7; weak D call: TRBD2 (5 bases). Trimming removed 2 bases at V and 4 bases at J, with 13 bases between. Germline-derived CDR1 and CDR2 are SGHRS and YFSETQ. The CDR3 totals 14 residues. The CDR3 here is CASSFPGVPYEQYF. The CDR3 bases are TGCGCCAGCAGCTTCCCCGGGGTACCTTACGAGCAGTACTTC.

The CDR3 reads CASTASFWGTDTIYF. The CDR3 nucleotides are TGTGCCAGCACCGCGAGTTTTTGGGGTACTGACACCATATATTTT. This chain connects TRBV11-2 to TRBJ1-3; D is undetermined. Germline-derived CDR1 and CDR2 are SGHAT and FQNNGV. The CDR3 extends over 15 amino acids. V lost 7 bases and J lost 8, with 21 bases in between.

This clonotype has ten or more counts. The chain carries TRBV7-8 and TRBJ1-6, with TRBD1 matching over 7 bases. The V segment lost 1 base and the J segment 5 bases; nucleotides outside the gene matches: 2. Germline V CDR1 and CDR2: SGHVS, FQNEAQ. This CDR3 spans 15 amino acids. CDR3: CASSLGDSNNSPLHF. Written as DNA, the CDR3 is TGTGCCAGCAGCTTAGGGGACAGCAATAATTCACCCCTCCACTTT.

This clonotype was recorded a few times. CDR3 sequence: CASSPRQSSYEQYF. CDR3 nucleotide sequence: TGTGCCAGCAGCCCCCGGCAGAGCTCCTACGAGCAGTACTTC. The chain is built from TRBV9 and TRBJ2-7; D unresolved. V gave up 4 bases and J gave up 0 bases, with 11 bases separating them. Per germline, CDR1 SGDLS and CDR2 YYNGEE. The CDR3 has 14 residues. Together with reference TRBV9 and TRBJ2-7, the CDR3 gives the full variable domain: DSGVTQTPKHLITATGQRVTLRCSPRSGDLSVYWYQQSLDQGLQFLIQYYNGEERAKGNILERFSAQQFPDLHSELNLSSLELGDSALYFCASSPRQSSYEQYFGPGTRLTVT.

This clonotype showed up just a few times. The chain has TRBV7-2 and TRBJ2-7, with TRBD1 identical over 7 bases. Losses at the gene ends were 5 bases for V and 2 bases for J; bases not matched to a gene: 9. The CDR3 is 15 residues long. CDR1 is SGHTA and CDR2 is FQGNSA in the germline V gene. In nucleotides, the CDR3 is TGTGCCAGCAGCCTGGACCTGGGACAGACCTACGAGCAGTACTTC. This encodes CASSLDLGQTYEQYF.